The clone carrying this T cell receptor beta chain was counted many times. Relative to the germline gene, one junction end is altered; a read error may explain this. This sample is part of a study of T cells in Graves' hyperthyroidism and ophthalmopathy. There are 16 residues in the CDR3. CDR1 is SGHDT, CDR2 YYEEEE, per germline. Amplified regions were TCR beta CDR3 sequences from RNA transcripts. The primer set for the first-round RT-PCR of the TCR CDR3 was HTBI. From the multiplex PCR reads, TCRdb called clonotypes with MiXCR, one entry per CDR3 protein. The sample consists of more than 300,000 distinct CDR3 sequences, about 15% of them appearing once.

Material: blood. V and J are TRBV5-6 and TRBJ1-1; D remains unclear. The TCR comes from a young woman with Graves' ophthalmopathy. The CDR3 sequence: CASSPFGGRTNNEAFF. CDR3 in DNA: TGTGCCAGCAGCCCGTTCGGCGGACGTACTAACAATGAAGCTTTCTTT.